This T cell receptor (beta chain) was obtained from a study of blood T cell repertoires in COVID-19. The wider study: T cells, B-cell-depleted T cells, or PBMCs provided the cDNA or gDNA that served as material.

The CDR3 sequence is 14 residues long. Between the trimmed V and J ends, which lost 6 bases and 8 bases, there was a span of 19 bases. CDR1 is MNHNY, CDR2 SVGAGI, per germline (reference sequence). Original data processing: Cell counts per sample came from amplifying reference gene primers. The table came from immunoSEQ multiplex PCR; TCRdb's copy has only in-frame clones and leaves some out. That table is the source of V, J and clone size, and D and trimming were worked out from the DNA. The sample has approximately 530,000 clones, about 89% seen once. The TCR sequence derives from a woman aged 45-65 years with COVID-19, enrolled during active disease. The genes are TRBV6-6 and TRBJ1-1, with a possible D match to TRBD1 (6 bases). The sequenced sample was peripheral blood. The CDR3 spells CASRTGQPNKEAFF. CDR3 sequence (DNA): TGTGCCAGCAGAACCGGACAGCCAAACAAAGAAGCTTTCTTT.